These 20 T cell receptor beta chains were all obtained from the same sample, sequenced in a study of human T cells and chemical hapten exposure. TCRdb called the RACE reads again in MiXCR, with one record for every CDR3 protein. The sample consists of about 84,000 distinct CDR3 sequences, 9.5% to 14% of them appearing once. Time point described: patch test 3, about 24 weeks after DPC sensitization. Treatment given: therapeutic diphenylcyclopropenone sensitization with weekly scalp DPC. The sample consisted of whole blood, taken in connection with sensitization to the hapten diphenylcyclopropenone (DPC). These receptors were obtained from a woman in her forties or fifties with alopecia areata. Some clones in this sample may be carry-over from other donors' samples.

The genes are TRBV2 and TRBJ2-2; 11 bases map to TRBD2. The CDR3 has 15 residues. The ends lost 0 bases at V and 7 bases at J; junction bases unmatched: 1. Germline-derived CDR1 and CDR2 are SNHLY and FYNNEI. The CDR3 sequence is CASSEALAGGGELFF. DNA for the CDR3: TGTGCCAGCAGTGAAGCGCTAGCGGGAGGCGGGGAGCTGTTTTTT.

In this sample, this clonotype turned up a few times. The chain is built from TRBV20-1 and TRBJ2-3; 13 bases line up with TRBD2. The CDR3 extends over 18 amino acids. The germline gives CDR1 DFQATT, CDR2 SNEGSKA (reference sequence). J was trimmed by 6 bases and V by 2 bases; bases with no gene match: 14. CDR3 residues: CSARSLGGRTSGSDTQYF. The CDR3 DNA is TGCAGTGCTAGATCCTTGGGTGGCAGGACTAGCGGGAGTGATACGCAGTATTTT.

In its sample, this clonotype was seen a few times. The chain couples TRBV5-4 to TRBJ2-5; 8 bases are shared with TRBD2. There are 15 residues in the CDR3. Germline V CDR1 and CDR2: SGHNT, YYREEE (reference sequence). Trimming at V came to 1 base and at J to 7 bases, leaving 9 bases not matched to a gene. The chain's CDR3 is CASSLWGLGGGTQYF. The CDR3 DNA reads TGTGCCAGCAGCTTGTGGGGACTAGGTGGAGGGACCCAGTACTTC.

At least ten counts were recorded for this clonotype. The chain links TRBV5-1 to TRBJ1-5, with TRBD1 matching over 7 bases. The J segment lost 2 bases and the V segment lost 3 bases, leaving 2 bases of the junction unmatched. The germline CDR1 and CDR2 sequences are SGHRS and YFSETQ. The CDR3 loop spans 14 amino acids. Here the CDR3 DNA reads TGCGCCAGCAGCTGGCAGGGGGGCAATCAGCCCCAGCATTTT. It encodes CASSWQGGNQPQHF.

This clonotype has a count of ten or more. For the CDR3, the DNA is TGTGCCAGCAGCGCTGACGGACGCACCGGGGAGCTGTTTTTT. The encoded protein is CASSADGRTGELFF. V usage is TRBV6-1 and J usage is TRBJ2-2; D is undetermined. Trimming took 6 bases from V and 4 from J, leaving 12 bases between them. The germline V gene has CDR1 MNHNS and CDR2 SASEGT. The CDR3 runs 14 residues.

This clonotype appeared a few times. The V call is TRBV14, the J call TRBJ2-1; TRBD2 matches at 8 bases. Germline assignment: CDR1 SGHDN and CDR2 FVKESK. This CDR3 has 16 residues. With 0 bases clipped from V and 4 bases from J, the junction kept 5 bases outside the gene matches. This CDR3 reads CASSQEGTRIYNEQFF. The CDR3 bases are TGTGCCAGCAGCCAAGAAGGGACTAGGATTTACAATGAGCAGTTCTTC.

The genes are TRBV25-1 and TRBJ1-2; D is unresolved. V lost 4 bases, J lost 12 bases, and 12 bases lay in between. There are 11 residues in the CDR3. The germline CDR1 and CDR2 sequences are MGHDK and SYGVNS. The CDR3 region is CASSAATKDTF. The CDR3 bases are TGTGCCAGCAGTGCGGCCACTAAGGACACCTTC.

V usage is TRBV2 and J usage is TRBJ2-2; D is ambiguous. The germline V gene has CDR1 SNHLY and CDR2 FYNNEI. V lost 6 bases and J lost 6, with 11 bases in between. The CDR3 spans 13 residues. In DNA, the CDR3 is TGTGCCAGCAGCGGGCTAAGCGCCGGGGAGCTGTTTTTT. This sequence encodes CASSGLSAGELFF.

This clonotype has more than one count but fewer than ten. The DNA of the CDR3 is TGCAGCGTTGAAGGGAGAGCTAGCGGGAAAAATGAGCAGTTCTTC. Translated: CSVEGRASGKNEQFF. V and J are TRBV29-1 and TRBJ2-1, with TRBD2 identical over 9 bases. Per the germline V gene, CDR1 is SQVTM and CDR2 is ANQGSEA. The CDR3 is 15 residues long. The ends lost 1 base at V and 7 bases at J; junction bases unmatched: 8.

In its sample, this clonotype was seen many times. The chain is built from TRBV29-1 and TRBJ1-2, with 8 nucleotides matching TRBD1. This CDR3 has 13 amino acids. After removal of 6 bases from V and 4 bases from J, the junction contained 7 bases not matched to a gene. Germline V gives CDR1 SQVTM, CDR2 ANQGSEA. In DNA form, the CDR3 reads TGCAGCGTAATGGACAGGGTGGGCTATGGCTACACCTTC. It specifies CSVMDRVGYGYTF.

This rearrangement joins TRBV29-1 to TRBJ2-7; 9 bases fit TRBD1. This CDR3 has 14 residues. The germline gives CDR1 SQVTM, CDR2 ANQGSEA. Germline trimming cut 5 bases from V and 0 bases from J; bases unmatched to any gene: 5. The CDR3 loop is CSVRDRDRSYEQYF. The CDR3 coding sequence is TGCAGCGTTCGGGACAGGGACCGCTCCTACGAGCAGTACTTC.

This clonotype was observed a few times. This chain links TRBV9 with TRBJ1-2, with 7 bases lining up with TRBD1. The CDR3 is 16 amino acids. Germline loops: CDR1 SGDLS, CDR2 YYNGEE. Trimming cost V 4 bases and J 5 bases; bases outside gene matches: 14. The CDR3 DNA reads as TGTGCCAGCAGCCTCGATGAGGGGGCTGTCGGATATGGCTACACCTTC. Its protein is CASSLDEGAVGYGYTF.

This clonotype has a count of ten or more. CDR3 sequence: CASRAYSNQPQHF. The CDR3 DNA follows: TGCGCCAGCAGGGCTTATAGCAATCAGCCCCAGCATTTT. The chain joins TRBV10-2 to TRBJ1-5; no clear D. Trimming stripped 6 bases from V and 0 bases from J, with 6 bases between. Germline CDR1 reads WSHSY; CDR2 reads SAAADI. There are 13 residues in the CDR3.

In its sample, this clonotype was seen a few times. This chain uses TRBV29-1 with TRBJ1-4, with TRBD1 matching 8 bases. This CDR3 spans 13 amino acids. The germline CDR1 and CDR2 sequences are SQVTM and ANQGSEA. V trimming: 5 bases; J trimming: 8 bases; junction bases outside the gene matches: 7. The CDR3 protein is CSVTTGTGEKLFF. Here the CDR3 DNA reads TGCAGCGTTACCACCGGGACAGGAGAAAAACTGTTTTTT.

This clonotype was detected ten times or more. The gene calls are TRBV7-8 and TRBJ2-6; no clear D. The CDR3 sequence is 11 residues long. Germline CDR1 reads SGHVS; CDR2 reads FQNEAQ. V was pared by 2 bases and J by 9 bases, with 2 bases between. The CDR3 DNA reads as TGTGCCAGCAGCTTAAGCAACGTCCTGACTTTC. It translates to CASSLSNVLTF.

This clonotype occurred a few times. The chain carries TRBV14 and TRBJ2-3, with 10 bases that match TRBD2. In germline, CDR1 is SGHDN, CDR2 FVKESK. V lost 4 bases, J lost 2 bases, and 6 bases stayed unmatched. The CDR3 loop spans 16 amino acids. As DNA, the CDR3 is TGTGCCAGCAGCCTCTTGACTAGCGGGTACACAGATACGCAGTATTTT. Protein: CASSLLTSGYTDTQYF.

The chain uses TRBV5-4 and TRBJ2-1; D remains unclear. Germline V CDR1 and CDR2: SGHNT, YYREEE (reference sequence). The ends were cut back, 0 bases at V and 0 bases at J, with 10 bases in the middle. This CDR3 has 16 residues. The CDR3 DNA reads as TGTGCCAGCAGCTTGGCCGTCGGTAGCTCCTACAATGAGCAGTTCTTC. Encoded protein: CASSLAVGSSYNEQFF.

The V gene is TRBV20-1, the J gene TRBJ2-3; a possible D gene is TRBD1 (5 bases). Germline V gives CDR1 DFQATT, CDR2 SNEGSKA (reference sequence). This CDR3 comprises 12 residues. The CDR3 is CSWAPGTDTQYF. Written as DNA, the CDR3 is TGCTCGTGGGCCCCAGGGACAGATACGCAGTATTTT.

This clonotype occurred many times. J is TRBJ2-7 and V is TRBV7-2, with D possibly being TRBD1 (6 bases). Trimming stripped 6 bases from V and 0 bases from J, with 12 bases between. Germline V gene lookup returns CDR1 SGHTA and CDR2 FQGNSA. This CDR3 has 14 amino acids. The CDR3 protein is CASRKTGSSYEQYF. The CDR3 DNA reads TGTGCCAGCAGGAAAACAGGGAGCTCCTACGAGCAGTACTTC.

The V call is TRBV9, the J call TRBJ1-6, with D hard to call. This CDR3 contains 14 residues. Germline lookup yields CDR1 SGDLS and CDR2 YYNGEE. The germline V and J ends were trimmed by 0 bases and 0 bases, with 1 base remaining between them. The CDR3 protein is CASSVASYNSPLHF. Written as DNA, the CDR3 is TGTGCCAGCAGCGTAGCCTCCTATAATTCACCCCTCCACTTT.